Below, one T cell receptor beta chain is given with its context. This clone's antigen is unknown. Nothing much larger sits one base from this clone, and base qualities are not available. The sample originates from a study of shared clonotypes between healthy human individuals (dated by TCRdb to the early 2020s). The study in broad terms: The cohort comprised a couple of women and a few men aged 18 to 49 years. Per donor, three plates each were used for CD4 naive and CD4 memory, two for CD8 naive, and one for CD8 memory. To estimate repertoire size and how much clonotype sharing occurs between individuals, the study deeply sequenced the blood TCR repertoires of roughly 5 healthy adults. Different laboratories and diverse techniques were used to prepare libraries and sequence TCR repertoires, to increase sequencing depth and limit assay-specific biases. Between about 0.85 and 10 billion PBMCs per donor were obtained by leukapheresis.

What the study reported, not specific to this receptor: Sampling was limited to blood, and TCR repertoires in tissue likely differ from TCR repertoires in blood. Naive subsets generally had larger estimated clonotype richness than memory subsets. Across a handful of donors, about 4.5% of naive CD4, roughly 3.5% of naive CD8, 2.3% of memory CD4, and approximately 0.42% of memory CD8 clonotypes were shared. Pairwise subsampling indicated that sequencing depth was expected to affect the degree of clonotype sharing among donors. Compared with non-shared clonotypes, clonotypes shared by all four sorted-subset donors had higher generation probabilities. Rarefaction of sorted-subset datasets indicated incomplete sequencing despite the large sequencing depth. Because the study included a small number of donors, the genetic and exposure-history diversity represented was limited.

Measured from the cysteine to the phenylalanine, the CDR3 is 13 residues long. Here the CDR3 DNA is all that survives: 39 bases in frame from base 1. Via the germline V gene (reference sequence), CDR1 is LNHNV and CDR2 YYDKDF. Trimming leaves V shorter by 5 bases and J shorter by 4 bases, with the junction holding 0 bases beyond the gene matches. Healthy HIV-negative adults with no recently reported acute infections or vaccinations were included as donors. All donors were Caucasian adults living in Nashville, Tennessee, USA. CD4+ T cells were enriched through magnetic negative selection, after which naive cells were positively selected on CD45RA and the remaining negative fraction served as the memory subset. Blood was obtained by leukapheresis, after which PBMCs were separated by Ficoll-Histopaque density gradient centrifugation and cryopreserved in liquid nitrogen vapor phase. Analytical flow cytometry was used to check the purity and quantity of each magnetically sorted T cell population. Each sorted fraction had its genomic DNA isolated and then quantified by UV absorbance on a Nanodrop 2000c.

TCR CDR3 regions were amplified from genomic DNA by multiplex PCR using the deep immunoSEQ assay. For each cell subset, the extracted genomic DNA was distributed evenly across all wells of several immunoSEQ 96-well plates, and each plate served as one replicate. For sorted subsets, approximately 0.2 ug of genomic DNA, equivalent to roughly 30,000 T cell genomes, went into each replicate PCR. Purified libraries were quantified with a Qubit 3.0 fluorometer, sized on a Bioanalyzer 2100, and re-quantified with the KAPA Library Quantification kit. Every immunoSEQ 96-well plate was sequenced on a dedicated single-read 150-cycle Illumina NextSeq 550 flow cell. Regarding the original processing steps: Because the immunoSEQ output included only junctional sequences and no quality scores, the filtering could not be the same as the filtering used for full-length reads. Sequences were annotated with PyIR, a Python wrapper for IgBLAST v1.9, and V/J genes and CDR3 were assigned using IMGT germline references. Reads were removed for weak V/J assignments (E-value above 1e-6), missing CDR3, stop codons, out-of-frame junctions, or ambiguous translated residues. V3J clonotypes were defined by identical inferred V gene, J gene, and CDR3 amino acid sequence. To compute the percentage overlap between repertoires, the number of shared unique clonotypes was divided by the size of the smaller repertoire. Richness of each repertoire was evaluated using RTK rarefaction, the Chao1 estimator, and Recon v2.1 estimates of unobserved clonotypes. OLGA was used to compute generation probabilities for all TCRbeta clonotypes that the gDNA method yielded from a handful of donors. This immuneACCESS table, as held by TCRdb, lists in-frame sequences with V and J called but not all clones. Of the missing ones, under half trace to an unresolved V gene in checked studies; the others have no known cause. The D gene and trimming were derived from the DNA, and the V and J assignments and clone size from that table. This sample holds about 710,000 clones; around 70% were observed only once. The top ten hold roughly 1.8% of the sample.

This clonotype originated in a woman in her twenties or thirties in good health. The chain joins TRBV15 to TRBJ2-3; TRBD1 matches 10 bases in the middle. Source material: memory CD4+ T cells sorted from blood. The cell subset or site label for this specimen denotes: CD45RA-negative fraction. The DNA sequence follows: TGTGCCACCAGCGGACAGGGGGCAGATACGCAGTATTTT. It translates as CATSGQGADTQYF.